The subject of this entry is one T cell receptor beta chain. The data originate from a study of CD8+ T cells in alopecia areata. Once RNA had been extracted, it was reverse transcribed into cDNA to act as the sequencing template. This table comes from immunoSEQ multiplex PCR, and its TCRdb copy is limited to in-frame clones, with some not included. The sample lists fewer than 250,000 clones, 64% occurring once. Treatment described: oral pan-JAK inhibitor, 5-10 mg twice daily. This TCR derives from a human donor with alopecia areata. The material sequenced was CD4+ T cells sorted from blood, taken at week 4, from a patient treated with tofacitinib.

CDR3 sequence (DNA): TGTGCCTGGACGGGGGGGCCAGATACGCAGTATTTT. It is translated as CAWTGGPDTQYF. The V gene is TRBV30, the J gene TRBJ2-3; 8 bases match TRBD2. Germline loops: CDR1 GTSNPN, CDR2 SVGIG (reference sequence). The V segment lost 4 bases and the J segment 4 bases; nucleotides outside the gene matches: 1. The CDR3 is made up of 12 amino acids.